A selection of T cell receptor beta chains follows, all from one sample in a study of cytomegalovirus exposure and HLA in healthy donors. Repertoires were generated with immunoSEQ multiplex PCR, while TCRdb's copy carries only in-frame clones and drops some. The sample shows over 25,000 clones, roughly 60% of them seen only once. The sequencing input was PBMCs. These TCRs come from a male donor in good health and CMV-seropositive. Each CDR3 is given with its conserved first and last residue. The D gene is left open where the match is weak. Clone size is stated in some rows and not others, as once, few, many or a class when expanded.

TRBV6-1,.,once,TRBJ2-5,TGTGCCAGCAGTTCGTTGCAGGGGTCGGTGGAGACCCAGTACTTC,CASSSLQGSVETQYF
TRBV15,.,.,TRBJ1-4,TGTGCCACCAGCAGGGGGGGAGGACGCCAAAATGAAAAACTGTTTTTT,CATSRGGGRQNEKLFF
TRBV7-8,.,.,TRBJ2-1,TGTGCCAGCAGCTTACTCCGGGATTATAGCGGTGAGCAGTTCTTC,CASSLLRDYSGEQFF
TRBV5-4,.,.,TRBJ2-7,TGTGCCAGCAGCCTGGACGGCTCCTACGAGCAGTACTTC,CASSLDGSYEQYF
TRBV19,.,.,TRBJ1-2,TGTGCCAGTAGTATTGGAAAACAGGGAGTCTATGGCTACACCTTC,CASSIGKQGVYGYTF
TRBV5-1,TRBD1,.,TRBJ2-3,TGCGCCAGCAGCTTTGGACAGGGAACAGATACGCAGTATTTT,CASSFGQGTDTQYF
TRBV11-2,TRBD1,.,TRBJ1-1,TGTGCCAGCAGCTTATCCGGGACAGTAAGGAACACTGAAGCTTTCTTT,CASSLSGTVRNTEAFF
TRBV5-1,TRBD2,few,TRBJ2-3,TGCGCCAGCAGCTCCGGGGGGGATACGCAGTATTTT,CASSSGGDTQYF
TRBV9,.,.,TRBJ2-7,TGTGCCAGCAGCGCCCCTCCAAGGGGCAACGAGCAGTACTTC,CASSAPPRGNEQYF
TRBV11-2,TRBD1,.,TRBJ1-1,TGTGCCAGCAGCCTCCCCCGACAGGGCACTGAAGCTTTCTTT,CASSLPRQGTEAFF
TRBV4-2,TRBD1,.,TRBJ1-2,TGTGCCAGCAGCTATCTTGGGGCCCAGGGGGCCCCGACCGCTCCATATGGCTACACCTTC,CASSYLGAQGAPTAPYGYTF
TRBV2,.,.,TRBJ2-2,TGTGCCAGCAGTGACCACAGGGCTACCGGGGAGCTGTTTTTT,CASSDHRATGELFF
TRBV15,.,.,TRBJ2-7,TGTGCCACCAGCAGAGACAAGGGGCTCTACGAGCAGTACTTC,CATSRDKGLYEQYF
TRBV5-1,TRBD1,medium-sized,TRBJ1-1,TGCGCCAGCAGCCGGGACAGGGCCTTTGAAGCTTTCTTT,CASSRDRAFEAFF
TRBV7-2,TRBD2,.,TRBJ2-7,TGTGCCAGCAGCCGACTAGCGGGAGAAGTGAGCGAGCAGTACTTC,CASSRLAGEVSEQYF
TRBV30,.,.,TRBJ2-7,TGTGCCTGGAACTGGGGGGTCGAGCAGTACTTC,CAWNWGVEQYF
TRBV9,.,.,TRBJ2-2,TGTGCCAGCAGCGTATTGGCGGGGAACACCGGGGAGCTGTTTTTT,CASSVLAGNTGELFF
TRBV6-1,.,few,TRBJ1-5,TGTGCCAGCTCGCAGGGGTCCCCCCCAGATACGCAGCATTTT,CASSQGSPPDTQHF
TRBV6-6,.,.,TRBJ2-3,TGTGCCAGCAGCAGGGTGGAAGATACGCAGTATTTT,CASSRVEDTQYF
TRBV28,.,.,TRBJ2-3,TGTGCCAGCGGGGGGAGCGGGACACTTCACATCAATACGCAGTATTTT,CASGGSGTLHINTQYF
TRBV5-1,.,.,TRBJ1-2,TGCGCCAGCAGCTTGGGGCCCTATGGCTACACCTTC,CASSLGPYGYTF
TRBV29-1,.,few,TRBJ1-1,TGCAGCGTTGTGGGTCGGACGGGGTTCGACACTGAAGCTTTCTTT,CSVVGRTGFDTEAFF
TRBV6-4,.,.,TRBJ2-3,TGTGCCAGCAGTCTCCCGCCGCCAGGGAAATTTACAGATACGCAGTATTTT,CASSLPPPGKFTDTQYF
TRBV2,TRBD1,.,TRBJ2-7,TGTGCCAGCAGTGAATCCAGGGGGCCTACCTACGAGCAGTACTTC,CASSESRGPTYEQYF
TRBV6-1,.,.,TRBJ1-1,TGTGCCAGCAGTGTGGAAACAGTGAACACTGAAGCTTTCTTT,CASSVETVNTEAFF
TRBV7-3,.,.,TRBJ2-7,TGTGCCAGCAGCTTACAGACAGGATCCTACGAGCAGTACTTC,CASSLQTGSYEQYF